This passage covers 20 T cell receptor beta chains from one sample sequenced in a study of T cells in Graves' hyperthyroidism and ophthalmopathy. From RNA transcripts, TCR beta CDR3 regions were amplified. RT-PCR in the first round (using the HTBI primer set) targeted the TCR CDR3. MiXCR was run by TCRdb on the multiplex PCR reads, yielding one entry per CDR3 protein. The table records 150,000 or so distinct CDR3 sequences, 22% of them present only once. Input material: blood. Every receptor here comes from a woman aged 45-59 years with Graves' hyperthyroidism that later progressed to Graves' ophthalmopathy.

The rearrangement uses TRBV10-3 and TRBJ2-2, with TRBD1 matching over 10 bases. Germline V gene data show CDR1 as ENHRY and CDR2 as SYGVKD. V lost 2 bases to trimming and J lost 4 bases; unmatched junction nucleotides: 4. This CDR3 is 16 amino acids long. The DNA for the CDR3 is TGTGCCATCAGTGAGCCAGACAGGGGGCCCACCGGGGAGCTGTTTTTT. It yields the protein CAISEPDRGPTGELFF.

Ten or more counts support this clonotype. The CDR3 loop reads CASSLTDKGYGYTF. CDR3 bases: TGTGCCAGCAGCTTAACCGACAAGGGGTATGGCTACACCTTC. The chain combines TRBV7-9 with TRBJ1-2; possibly TRBD1 for D (5 bases). The CDR3 consists of 14 residues. CDR1 SEHNR and CDR2 FQNEAQ come from the germline V gene (reference sequence). V lost 2 bases, J lost 5 bases, and 12 bases lay in between. Full variable domain (rest looked up from reference TRBV7-9 and TRBJ1-2): DTGVSQNPRHKITKRGQNVTFRCDPISEHNRLYWYRQTLGQGPEFLTYFQNEAQLEKSRLLSDRFSAERPKGSFSTLEIQRTEQGDSAMYLCASSLTDKGYGYTFGSGTRLTVV.

In DNA form, the CDR3 reads TGCGCCAGCAGCTTGGGGGACTCCAACACTGAAGCTTTCTTT. It yields the protein CASSLGDSNTEAFF. This rearrangement joins TRBV5-1 to TRBJ1-1, with a weak D call TRBD1 (5 bases). The V end lost 0 bases, the J end lost 2 bases, and 8 bases lay between the germline ends. This CDR3 is built from 14 residues. CDR1 is SGHRS and CDR2 is YFSETQ in the germline V gene.

About this clonotype itself: A much larger clone lies a single base off, so this may be a read error. The rearrangement uses TRBV7-2 and TRBJ2-3; 8 positions match TRBD1. In germline, CDR1 is SGHTA, CDR2 FQGNSA. The CDR3 contains 15 residues. Trimming took 3 bases from V and 5 from J; bases not matched to a gene: 7. The CDR3 spells CASSLAGGAGDTQYF. For the CDR3, the DNA is TGTGCCAGCAGCTTGGCAGGGGGCGCGGGAGATACGCAGTATTTT.

The chain has TRBV27 and TRBJ2-7; 7 bases line up with TRBD2. CDR1 and CDR2 from the germline V gene are MNHEY and SMNVEV (reference sequence). This CDR3 is built from 15 residues. The junction had 4 bases not matched to a gene; V was cut back by 0 bases and J by 2 bases. CDR3 in amino acids: CASSLSASGPYEQYF. As DNA, the CDR3 is TGTGCCAGCAGTTTATCGGCTAGCGGCCCCTACGAGCAGTACTTC.

The genes are TRBV7-9 and TRBJ2-7; D is unresolved. V lost 3 bases to trimming and J lost 0 bases, with 3 bases between them. The CDR3 has 12 amino acids. Per germline, CDR1 SEHNR and CDR2 FQNEAQ (reference sequence). The CDR3 here is CASSFASYEQYF. CDR3 in DNA: TGTGCCAGCAGCTTTGCCTCCTACGAGCAGTACTTC.

Many counts were recorded for this clonotype. The genes are TRBV3-1 and TRBJ2-1, with 8 bases that match TRBD2. This CDR3 has 17 amino acids. The ends lost 1 base at V and 6 bases at J; junction bases unmatched: 11. The germline V gene encodes CDR1 LGHDT and CDR2 YNNKEL (reference sequence). Written as DNA, the CDR3 is TGTGCCAGCAGCCAAGGTCTAGCGGGCTTTCCCGGCAATGAGCAGTTCTTC. This codes for CASSQGLAGFPGNEQFF.

In its sample, this clonotype was seen many times. The junction departs from germline at one end; a sequencing error may be responsible. This chain connects TRBV29-1 to TRBJ1-1; 9 positions agree with TRBD1. The germline V gene encodes CDR1 SQVTM and CDR2 ANQGSEA. This CDR3 has 14 amino acids. The CDR3 region is CSVRGQGMKTEAFF. CDR3 nucleotides: TGCAGCGTACGGGGACAGGGAATGAAAACTGAAGCTTTCTTT.

This clonotype was recorded at least ten times. The chain uses TRBV28 and TRBJ1-3, with TRBD1 as a possible D gene (6 bases). This CDR3 contains 12 residues. Germline assignment: CDR1 MDHEN and CDR2 SYDVKM. Trimming took off 5 bases at V and 11 bases at J, with 13 bases between the two ends. CDR3 region: CASSPGQGPIYF. The CDR3 DNA reads as TGTGCCAGCAGTCCCGGGCAGGGGCCCATATATTTT.

This clonotype was seen at least ten times. The chain recombines TRBV6-1 with TRBJ2-7, with unresolved D. CDR3 length: 12 residues. V dropped 5 bases and J dropped 3 bases, with 8 bases sitting between them. Per germline, CDR1 MNHNS and CDR2 SASEGT. In nucleotides, the CDR3 is TGTGCCAGCAGTTTCCTTGGCTACGAGCAGTACTTC. It specifies CASSFLGYEQYF.

This clonotype was observed at least ten times. The chain joins TRBV10-3 to TRBJ1-1; perhaps TRBD1 as D (5 bases). V lost 0 bases to trimming and J lost 0 bases, with 11 bases between them. Germline CDR1 reads ENHRY; CDR2 reads SYGVKD. This CDR3 is 16 amino acids long. The CDR3 DNA reads as TGTGCCATCAGTGAGTCGGGATCAGGGATGAACACTGAAGCTTTCTTT. This gives the protein CAISESGSGMNTEAFF.

This clonotype occurred many times. The chain links TRBV5-1 to TRBJ1-2; possibly TRBD1 for D (6 bases). Germline CDR1 and CDR2: SGHRS and YFSETQ. This CDR3 has 15 amino acids. V was shortened by 0 bases and J by 7 bases, with 16 bases between the two germline ends. The CDR3 loop reads CASSLGGLQGSGYTF. CDR3 coding DNA: TGCGCCAGCAGCTTGGGGGGCTTACAGGGAAGTGGCTACACCTTC.

This clonotype occurred a few times. This rearrangement joins TRBV27 to TRBJ2-2; a possible D gene is TRBD1 (5 bases). The CDR3 has 15 residues. Per germline, CDR1 MNHEY and CDR2 SMNVEV (reference sequence). The ends were cut back, 6 bases at V and 5 bases at J, with 16 bases in the middle. CDR3 loop: CASSPFQGNTGELFF. CDR3 bases: TGTGCCAGCAGCCCCTTTCAGGGAAATACCGGGGAGCTGTTTTTT.

The table lists this clonotype with many counts. V is TRBV15 and J is TRBJ2-5, with D possibly being TRBD1 (5 bases). The CDR3 runs 15 residues. Germline loops: CDR1 LNHNV, CDR2 YYDKDF (reference sequence). V was trimmed by 0 bases and J by 2 bases, leaving 10 bases between them. CDR3 nucleotide sequence: TGTGCCACCAGCAGAGAAGACCAGGGACAAGAGACCCAGTACTTC. It translates to CATSREDQGQETQYF.

This clonotype was detected a few times. This rearrangement joins TRBV11-2 to TRBJ2-2, with TRBD1 as a possible D gene (6 bases). This CDR3 spans 14 amino acids. Trimming removed 1 base at V and 4 bases at J, with 7 bases between. Germline loops: CDR1 SGHAT, CDR2 FQNNGV. The CDR3 DNA reads TGTGCCAGCAGCTTAGTGACAGGCACCGGGGAGCTGTTTTTT. It translates to CASSLVTGTGELFF.

Ten or more counts support this clonotype. V usage is TRBV6-2 or TRBV6-3 and J usage is TRBJ1-1; 8 nucleotides match TRBD1. This CDR3 is built from 16 residues. Per germline, CDR1 MNHEY and CDR2 SVGEGT. V was pared by 2 bases and J by 3 bases, with 8 bases of the junction left unmatched. CDR3: CASSYKGDRLYTEAFF. As DNA, the CDR3 is TGTGCCAGCAGTTACAAAGGGGACAGGCTGTACACTGAAGCTTTCTTT.

The CDR3 DNA reads as TGTGCCATCAGTGAGTCGGGGGGCCGAGGGGGAGATACGCAGTATTTT. Protein: CAISESGGRGGDTQYF. This rearrangement joins TRBV10-3 to TRBJ2-3; D tentatively reads TRBD1 or TRBD2 (6 bases each). Germline loops: CDR1 ENHRY, CDR2 SYGVKD. V gave up 0 bases and J gave up 5 bases, with 15 bases separating them. The CDR3 is 16 residues long.

V gene TRBV19 combines with J gene TRBJ2-7, with D unresolved. This CDR3 comprises 16 residues. Germline V lookup: CDR1 LNHDA, CDR2 SQIVND (reference sequence). V was trimmed by 5 bases and J by 4 bases, leaving 21 bases between them. Written as DNA, the CDR3 is TGTGCCAGTAGTCCCGGACCGCGCGAAGGAACGTACGAGCAGTACTTC. This gives the protein CASSPGPREGTYEQYF.

This clonotype was counted many times. V is TRBV12-3 or TRBV12-4 and J is TRBJ1-1; D gene unclear. V was cut by 2 bases and J by 1 base, with 5 bases left in between. The CDR3 extends over 13 amino acids. In DNA form, the CDR3 reads TGTGCCAGCAGTTTAACGGCGAACACTGAAGCTTTCTTT. Amino acid sequence: CASSLTANTEAFF.

This clonotype was counted between two and nine times. The chain recombines TRBV19 with TRBJ1-6; D remains unclear. V was shortened by 6 bases and J by 14 bases, with 17 bases between the two germline ends. The CDR3 totals 13 residues. CDR1 is LNHDA, CDR2 SQIVND, per germline (reference sequence). This chain's CDR3 is CASSLSWMDSLHF. CDR3 coding DNA: TGTGCCAGTAGCCTCAGTTGGATGGATTCCCTCCACTTT. The full variable domain, rest sourced from reference TRBV19 and TRBJ1-6, is DGGITQSPKYLFRKEGQNVTLSCEQNLNHDAMYWYRQDPGQGLRLIYYSQIVNDFQKGDIAEGYSVSREKKESFPLTVTSAQKNPTAFYLCASSLSWMDSLHFGNGTRLTVT.